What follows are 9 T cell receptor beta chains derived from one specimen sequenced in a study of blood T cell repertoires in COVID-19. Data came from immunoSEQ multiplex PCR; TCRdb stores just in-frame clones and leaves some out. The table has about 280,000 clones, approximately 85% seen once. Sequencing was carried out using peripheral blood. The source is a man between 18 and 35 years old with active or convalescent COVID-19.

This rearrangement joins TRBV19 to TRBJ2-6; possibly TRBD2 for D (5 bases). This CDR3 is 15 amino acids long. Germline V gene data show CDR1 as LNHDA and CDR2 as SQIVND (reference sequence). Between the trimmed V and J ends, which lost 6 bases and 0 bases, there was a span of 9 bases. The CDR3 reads CASRRTYSGANVLTF. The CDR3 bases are TGTGCCAGTAGGAGGACTTACTCTGGGGCCAACGTCCTGACTTTC.

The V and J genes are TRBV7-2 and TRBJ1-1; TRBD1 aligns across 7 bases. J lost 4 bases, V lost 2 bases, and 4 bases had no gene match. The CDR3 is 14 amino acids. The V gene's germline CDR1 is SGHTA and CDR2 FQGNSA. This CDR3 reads CASSLSRGVTEAFF. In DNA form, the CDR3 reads TGTGCCAGCAGCTTATCCAGGGGGGTCACTGAAGCTTTCTTT.

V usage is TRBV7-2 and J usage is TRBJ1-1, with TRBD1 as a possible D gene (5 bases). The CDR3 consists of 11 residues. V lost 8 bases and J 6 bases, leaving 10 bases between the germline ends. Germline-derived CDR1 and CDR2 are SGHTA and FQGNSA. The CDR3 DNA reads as TGTGCCAGCTGGGGGGGGGCTGAAGCTTTCTTT. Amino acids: CASWGGAEAFF.

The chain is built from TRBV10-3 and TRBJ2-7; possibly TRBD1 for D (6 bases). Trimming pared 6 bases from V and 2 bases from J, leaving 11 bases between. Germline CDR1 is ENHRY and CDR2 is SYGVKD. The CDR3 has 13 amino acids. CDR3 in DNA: TGTGCCATCAGGGTGGACAGTGCCTACGAGCAGTACTTC. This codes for CAIRVDSAYEQYF.

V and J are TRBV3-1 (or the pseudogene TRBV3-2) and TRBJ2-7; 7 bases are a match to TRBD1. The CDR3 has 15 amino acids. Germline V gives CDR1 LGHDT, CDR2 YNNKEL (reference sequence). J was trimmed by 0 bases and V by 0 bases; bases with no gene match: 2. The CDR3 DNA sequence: TGTGCCAGCAGCCAAGATTACAGGGGCTCCTACGAGCAGTACTTC. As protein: CASSQDYRGSYEQYF.

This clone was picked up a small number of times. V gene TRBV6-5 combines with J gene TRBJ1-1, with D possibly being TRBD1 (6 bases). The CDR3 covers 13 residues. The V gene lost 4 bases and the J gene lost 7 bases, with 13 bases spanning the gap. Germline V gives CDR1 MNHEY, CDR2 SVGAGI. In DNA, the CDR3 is TGTGCCAGCAGTTCCCCGGGCAGGGGTGAAGCTTTCTTT. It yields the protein CASSSPGRGEAFF.

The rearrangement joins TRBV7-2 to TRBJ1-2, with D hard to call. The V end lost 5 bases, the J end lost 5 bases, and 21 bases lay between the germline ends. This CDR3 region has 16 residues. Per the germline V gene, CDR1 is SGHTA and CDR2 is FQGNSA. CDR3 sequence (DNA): TGTGCCAGCAGCCTATTAGGAGGCCACCTCCCATATGGCTACACCTTC. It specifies CASSLLGGHLPYGYTF.

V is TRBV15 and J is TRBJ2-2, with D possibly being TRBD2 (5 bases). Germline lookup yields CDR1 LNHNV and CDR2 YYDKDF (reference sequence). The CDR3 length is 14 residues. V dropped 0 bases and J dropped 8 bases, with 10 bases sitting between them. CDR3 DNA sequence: TGTGCCACCAGCAGAGATAGGGAGTTGGGGGAGCTGTTTTTT. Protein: CATSRDRELGELFF.

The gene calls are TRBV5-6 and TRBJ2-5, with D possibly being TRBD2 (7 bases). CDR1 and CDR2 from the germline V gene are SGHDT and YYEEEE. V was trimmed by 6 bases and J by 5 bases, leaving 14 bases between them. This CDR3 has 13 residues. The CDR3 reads CASTWGGQETQYF. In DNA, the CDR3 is TGTGCCAGCACCTGGGGGGGGCAGGAGACCCAGTACTTC.